Below, 16 T cell receptor beta chains from the same sample are listed, as sequenced in a study of blood T cell repertoires in COVID-19. Clones were sequenced by immunoSEQ multiplex PCR, and TCRdb holds only the in-frame ones, with some missing. The table lists around 180,000 clones, 70% to 90% of them singletons. The specimen was peripheral blood. The receptor set was obtained from a woman aged 25 to 39 with acute or convalescent COVID-19.

V gene TRBV6-1 combines with J gene TRBJ1-5; D not resolved. The germline gives CDR1 MNHNS, CDR2 SASEGT. The CDR3 extends over 16 amino acids. Trimming cost V 4 bases and J 4 bases, with 17 bases left between them. The CDR3 region has the DNA TGTGCCAGCAGTGGACGGTTGTGGCAGACTAATCAGCCCCAGCATTTT. Protein: CASSGRLWQTNQPQHF.

This clone has a single count. J is TRBJ2-1 and V is TRBV7-2; tentative D call: TRBD2 (5 bases). Trimming left V 1 base short and J 7 bases short, with 11 bases between. The V gene's germline CDR1 is SGHTA and CDR2 FQGNSA. This CDR3 comprises 14 residues. CDR3 amino acids: CASSLDIAGNEQFF. The CDR3, as DNA: TGTGCCAGCAGCTTAGACATTGCGGGTAATGAGCAGTTCTTC.

The chain couples TRBV24-1 to TRBJ1-4; maybe TRBD1 (5 bases). The CDR3 length is 15 residues. The ends were cut back, 9 bases at V and 0 bases at J, with 13 bases in the middle. CDR1 and CDR2 (germline): KGHDR, SFDVKD. The CDR3 region has the DNA TGTGCCACCCATGGGGGAGGGACAACTAATGAAAAACTGTTTTTT. Protein product: CATHGGGTTNEKLFF.

The CDR3 sequence is CASSERQLRTDTQYF. CDR3 DNA sequence: TGTGCCAGCAGTGAGCGGCAACTCCGCACAGATACGCAGTATTTT. The J gene is TRBJ2-3, the V gene TRBV6-1; D is uncertain. Trimming left V 3 bases short and J 1 base short, with 11 bases between. In germline, CDR1 is MNHNS, CDR2 SASEGT. The CDR3 consists of 15 residues.

Remarks on this clone: A much larger clone sits a single nucleotide away, making a read error possible. The J gene is TRBJ2-2, the V gene TRBV9, with D perhaps matching TRBD2 (7 bases). Germline CDR1 reads SGDLS; CDR2 reads YYNGEE. The CDR3 runs 16 residues. Between the trimmed V and J ends, which lost 5 bases and 8 bases, there was a span of 22 bases. CDR3 in DNA: TGTGCCAGCAGTGGCCCGGGGGGCGGGGACTCTGGGGAGCTGTTTTTT. Encoded protein: CASSGPGGGDSGELFF.

This chain links TRBV4-1 with TRBJ2-3; D unresolved. Trimming pared 2 bases from V and 0 bases from J, leaving 6 bases between. The CDR3 contains 14 residues. Germline V gene sequence: CDR1 MGHRA, CDR2 YSYEKL. Written as DNA, the CDR3 is TGCGCCAGCAGCCAACCCACTAGCACAGATACGCAGTATTTT. It yields the protein CASSQPTSTDTQYF.

The chain joins TRBV5-6 to TRBJ2-3; 10 positions agree with TRBD2. Germline V gene sequence: CDR1 SGHDT, CDR2 YYEEEE. The length of the CDR3 is 18 residues. V was pared by 3 bases and J by 4 bases, with 14 bases of the junction left unmatched. The CDR3 DNA follows: TGTGCCAGCAGCTCAAAGCGGGAGGGCCGGGTGGGTGCAGATACGCAGTATTTT. Translating gives CASSSKREGRVGADTQYF. Combining the CDR3 with reference TRBV5-6 and TRBJ2-3 gives the whole variable domain DAGVTQSPTHLIKTRGQQVTLRCSPKSGHDTVSWYQQALGQGPQFIFQYYEEEERQRGNFPDRFSGHQFPNYSSELNVNALLLGDSALYLCASSSKREGRVGADTQYFGPGTRLTVL.

The chain links TRBV27 to TRBJ2-1; TRBD2 agrees at 7 bases. The germline V gene encodes CDR1 MNHEY and CDR2 SMNVEV (reference sequence). The CDR3 length is 13 residues. Losses at the gene ends were 5 bases for V and 15 bases for J; bases not matched to a gene: 13. Here the CDR3 reads CASSPLWTSGSFF. The CDR3 DNA reads as TGTGCCAGCAGTCCCTTATGGACTAGTGGGTCGTTCTTC.

The chain carries TRBV28 and TRBJ1-1; 7 nucleotides agree with TRBD1. The CDR3 totals 13 residues. V shed 6 bases and J 5 bases; nucleotides not matched to a gene: 6. CDR1 is MDHEN, CDR2 SYDVKM, per germline. In nucleotides, the CDR3 is TGTGCCAGCAGCCGACAGGGTCGTACTGAAGCTTTCTTT. Residues: CASSRQGRTEAFF.

This chain joins TRBV6-6 and TRBJ1-5; maybe TRBD1 (6 bases). Per the germline V gene, CDR1 is MNHNY and CDR2 is SVGAGI (reference sequence). CDR3 size: 11 residues. V dropped 8 bases and J dropped 9 bases, with 11 bases sitting between them. The CDR3 is CASRQGWPQHF. CDR3 sequence (DNA): TGTGCCAGCCGCCAGGGGTGGCCCCAGCATTTT.

This chain connects TRBV5-4 to TRBJ2-5; 9 nucleotides match TRBD1. V lost 6 bases and J lost 2; bases outside the gene matches: 5. The CDR3 covers 14 residues. Per germline, CDR1 SGHNT and CDR2 YYREEE (reference sequence). The CDR3 sequence is CASNPGQGQETQYF. CDR3 DNA sequence: TGTGCCAGCAACCCGGGACAGGGACAAGAGACCCAGTACTTC. The full variable domain, rest sourced from reference TRBV5-4 and TRBJ2-5, is ETGVTQSPTHLIKTRGQQVTLRCSSQSGHNTVSWYQQALGQGPQFIFQYYREEENGRGNFPPRFSGLQFPNYSSELNVNALELDDSALYLCASNPGQGQETQYFGPGTRLLVL.

The V and J genes are TRBV19 and TRBJ2-1; D gene unclear. V was trimmed by 1 base and J by 4 bases, leaving 5 bases between them. The CDR3 sequence is 13 residues long. Germline V gene lookup returns CDR1 LNHDA and CDR2 SQIVND (reference sequence). CDR3 bases: TGTGCCAGTAGTATAGCAGGATACAATGAGCAGTTCTTC. This encodes CASSIAGYNEQFF.

V usage is TRBV28 and J usage is TRBJ2-7; possibly TRBD1 for D (5 bases). From germline, CDR1 is MDHEN and CDR2 SYDVKM. This CDR3 region has 13 residues. Between the trimmed V and J ends, which lost 3 bases and 4 bases, there was a span of 10 bases. The CDR3 sequence: CASSFLTAYEQYF. As DNA, the CDR3 is TGTGCCAGCAGTTTCTTGACAGCTTACGAGCAGTACTTC. Complete variable domain (other parts from reference TRBV28 and TRBJ2-7): DVKVTQSSRYLVKRTGEKVFLECVQDMDHENMFWYRQDPGLGLRLIYFSYDVKMKEKGDIPEGYSVSREKKERFSLILESASTNQTSMYLCASSFLTAYEQYFGPGTRLTVT.

This chain links TRBV7-9 with TRBJ2-1; D is unresolved. Per the germline V gene, CDR1 is SEHNR and CDR2 is FQNEAQ (reference sequence). This CDR3 has 12 residues. V was clipped by 1 base and J by 15 bases, with 13 bases between them. In DNA form, the CDR3 reads TGTGCCAGCAGCTTAGGTGGCCAAGTCCTGTTCTTC. It specifies CASSLGGQVLFF.

The chain combines TRBV4-1 with TRBJ1-2, with D tentatively TRBD1 (6 bases). Trimming left V 2 bases short and J 1 base short, with 8 bases between. The germline gives CDR1 MGHRA, CDR2 YSYEKL. This CDR3 contains 14 residues. CDR3: CASSQRQDNYGYTF. The DNA for the CDR3 is TGCGCCAGCAGCCAACGACAGGATAACTATGGCTACACCTTC.

The rearrangement uses TRBV5-1 and TRBJ1-1; D perhaps matches TRBD1 (5 bases). This CDR3 comprises 14 residues. V was trimmed by 7 bases and J by 7 bases, leaving 20 bases between them. Germline CDR1 and CDR2: SGHRS and YFSETQ. The CDR3 DNA is TGCGCCAGCTGGGAGGGGTGGGGCAAAAATGAAGCTTTCTTT. Its protein product is CASWEGWGKNEAFF.